Sequencing of this TCR beta chain was carried out in a study of OX40 agonist ivuxolimab in advanced cancers. Findings of the study overall: Expanded clones were, on average, more numerous among CD8+ T cells than CD4+. The CD4+ and CD8+ T cells in the blood had expanded clonally by week 6 at 0.1 to 3.0 mg/kg.

There are 13 residues in the CDR3. Between the trimmed V and J ends, which lost 5 bases and 4 bases, there was a span of 11 bases. CDR1 and CDR2 (germline): SGHVS, FQNEAQ. Of note for this clone: Its antigen remains unidentified.

Produced via immunoSEQ multiplex PCR; TCRdb's table is partial and in-frame only. The table lists tens of thousands of clones, more than 80% of them singletons, with about 22% in the top ten. The chain recombines TRBV7-8 with TRBJ1-1; D may be TRBD1 (5 bases). This receptor was obtained from an adult with an advanced solid tumor such as melanoma, head and neck, liver or kidney cancer. Specimen: CD4+ or CD8+ T cells sorted from blood, collected in a trial of the OX40 agonist ivuxolimab. DNA of the CDR3: TGTGCCAGCAGCCTACAGGTTCTCACTGAAGCTTTCTTT. Encoded protein: CASSLQVLTEAFF.